These T cell receptor beta chains were read from a single sample in a study of blood T cell repertoires in COVID-19. The repertoire was sequenced with immunoSEQ multiplex PCR; TCRdb's copy has only in-frame clones and lacks some. The data hold hundreds of thousands of clones, with approximately 90% observed a single time. The sequenced sample consisted of peripheral blood. The receptors come from a young man with active or convalescent COVID-19. CDR3s include the opening cysteine and the closing phenylalanine or tryptophan. Not every row has a clone size; where given, it reads once, few, many or a size class.

V,size,CDR3
TRBV11-2,.,CASSLGVGLSNQPQHF
TRBV25-1,.,CASSARTGNTGELFF
TRBV4-1,.,CASSQEGAGGVDTQYF
TRBV4-3,once,CASSQVGTGTSVTILSYNEQFF
TRBV10-3,.,CAISSGTGSTYNSPLHF
TRBV19,.,CASSSRTGEAFF
TRBV5-6,.,CASSGTGTWTQYF
TRBV23-1,.,CASSPRDRAFNTEAFF
TRBV5-6,.,CASSYPDRGGTEAFF
TRBV19,.,CASSTPETGKSVTEAFF
TRBV6-1,.,CASSSGQSGNTIYF
TRBV6-2/TRBV6-3,.,CASSYGSGGDEKLFF
TRBV19,.,CASSEPRRVAKNIQYF
TRBV6-6,.,CASRAVSYEQYF
TRBV5-1,.,CASSPGMNTEAFF